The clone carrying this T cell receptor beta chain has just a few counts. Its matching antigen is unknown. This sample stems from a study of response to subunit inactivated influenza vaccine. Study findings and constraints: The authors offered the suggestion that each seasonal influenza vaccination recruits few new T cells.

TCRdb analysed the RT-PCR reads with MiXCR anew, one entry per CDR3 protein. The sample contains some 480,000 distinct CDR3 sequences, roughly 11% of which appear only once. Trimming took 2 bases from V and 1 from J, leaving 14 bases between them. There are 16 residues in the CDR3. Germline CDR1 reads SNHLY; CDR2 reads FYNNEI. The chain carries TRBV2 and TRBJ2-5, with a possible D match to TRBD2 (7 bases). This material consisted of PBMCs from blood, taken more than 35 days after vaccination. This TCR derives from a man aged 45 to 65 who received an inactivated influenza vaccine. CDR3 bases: TGTGCCAGCAGTGAATGGGCGGGGGCTTTCCAAGAGACCCAGTACTTC. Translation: CASSEWAGAFQETQYF. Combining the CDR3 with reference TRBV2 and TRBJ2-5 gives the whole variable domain EPEVTQTPSHQVTQMGQEVILRCVPISNHLYFYWYRQILGQKVEFLVSFYNNEISEKSEIFDDQFSVERPDGSNFTLKIRSTKLEDSAMYFCASSEWAGAFQETQYFGPGTRLLVL.